The 5 T cell receptor beta chains below come from one sample, sequenced in a study of response to subunit inactivated influenza vaccine. Via MiXCR, TCRdb re-called the RT-PCR reads, giving one row per CDR3 protein. The sample shows approximately 700,000 distinct CDR3 sequences, 15% to 18% of them seen only once. Sequenced material: PBMCs from blood, taken about 13 days after vaccination. The origin of the receptors is a man aged 50-60 years who received an inactivated influenza vaccine.

The V call is TRBV5-1, the J call TRBJ2-7; TRBD1 matches 7 bases. V was clipped by 0 bases and J by 9 bases; unmatched bases: 6. The length of the CDR3 is 13 residues. Per the germline V gene, CDR1 is SGHRS and CDR2 is YFSETQ. The CDR3: CASSLGNRGGQYF. CDR3 coding DNA: TGCGCCAGCAGCTTGGGGAACAGGGGCGGGCAGTACTTC.

The chain couples TRBV12-3 or TRBV12-4 to TRBJ1-1; the D is unclear. Trimming took 3 bases from V and 1 from J, leaving 15 bases between them. The CDR3 runs to 16 residues. For the CDR3, the DNA is TGTGCCAGCAGTTTTGAGTCTTTCCCTTCGAACACTGAAGCTTTCTTT. Translated: CASSFESFPSNTEAFF.

The V and J genes are TRBV6-6 and TRBJ2-7, with 8 bases aligning to TRBD2. Germline-derived CDR1 and CDR2 are MNHNY and SVGAGI (reference sequence). The CDR3 is 13 residues long. Trimming removed 5 bases from V and 3 bases from J; junction bases left unmatched: 3. The CDR3 bases are TGTGCCAGCAGTGGACTAGCTGGCTACGAGCAGTACTTC. This encodes CASSGLAGYEQYF.

This clonotype was seen more than once but under ten times. The rearrangement joins TRBV12-3 or TRBV12-4 to TRBJ1-1, with D uncertain. This CDR3 region has 13 residues. V was shortened by 5 bases and J by 3 bases, with 10 bases between the two germline ends. CDR3 loop: CASSSSYHTEAFF. CDR3 in DNA: TGTGCCAGCAGTAGTTCGTACCACACTGAAGCTTTCTTT.

This clonotype was counted at least ten times. The rearrangement uses TRBV6-1 and TRBJ2-4, with 9 bases matching TRBD1. V was clipped by 6 bases and J by 8 bases; unmatched bases: 14. The V gene's germline CDR1 is MNHNS and CDR2 SASEGT. CDR3 size: 16 residues. The CDR3 nucleotides read TGTGCCAGCAGCACGAGGTTACAGGGGGCGCGAGACATTCAGTACTTC. Its translation: CASSTRLQGARDIQYF.